This entry lists 14 T cell receptor beta chains sequenced from one sample in a study of control samples from healthy donors and cancer patients. Here immunoSEQ multiplex PCR was the method, and the copy in TCRdb shows in-frame clones only, minus some. The sample lists about 120,000 clones, about 89% occurring once. Sequenced input: blood. These receptor sequences come from a man in his sixties in good health.

This clone has a single count. The CDR3 is CASSLNPGAGEAFF. Here the CDR3 DNA reads TGTGCCAGCTCCCTGAACCCAGGGGCTGGTGAAGCTTTCTTT. The J gene is TRBJ1-1, the V gene TRBV18; TRBD1 might be the D (6 bases). The CDR3 loop spans 14 amino acids. V lost 6 bases, J lost 7 bases, and 18 bases lay in between. The V gene's germline CDR1 is KGHSH and CDR2 LQKENI.

J is TRBJ1-5 and V is TRBV4-1; tentative D call: TRBD1 (6 bases). Trimming cost V 1 base and J 4 bases, with 11 bases left between them. Germline-derived CDR1 and CDR2 are MGHRA and YSYEKL. The CDR3 length is 15 residues. As DNA, the CDR3 is TGCGCCAGCAGCCAAGTCCTGCAGGGGAATCAGCCCCAGCATTTT. Protein product: CASSQVLQGNQPQHF.

This chain joins TRBV11-3 and TRBJ2-7; maybe TRBD2 (6 bases). V gave up 0 bases and J gave up 5 bases, with 17 bases separating them. This CDR3 region has 16 residues. CDR1 SGHNT and CDR2 YENEEA come from the germline V gene. The CDR3: CASSLDWGVLGDEQYF. CDR3 nucleotide sequence: TGTGCCAGCAGCTTAGACTGGGGGGTATTGGGCGACGAGCAGTACTTC.

This chain links TRBV7-2 with TRBJ2-7; D is undetermined. The CDR3 length is 13 residues. In germline, CDR1 is SGHTA, CDR2 FQGNSA. V lost 3 bases and J lost 5, with 11 bases in between. The CDR3 loop reads CASSFVVGDEQYF. CDR3 in DNA: TGTGCCAGCAGCTTTGTCGTTGGGGACGAGCAGTACTTC.

V is TRBV9 and J is TRBJ1-2, with a tentative D call TRBD1 (5 bases). Germline CDR1 reads SGDLS; CDR2 reads YYNGEE. V lost 1 base and J lost 4, with 17 bases in between. The CDR3 spans 16 residues. The CDR3 region has the DNA TGTGCCAGCAGCGTACTCACGGAAGACAGCCTCTATGGCTACACCTTC. Translation: CASSVLTEDSLYGYTF.

The chain combines TRBV4-3 with TRBJ1-5; D perhaps matches TRBD1 (5 bases). Germline V gives CDR1 LGHNA, CDR2 YSLEER. The CDR3 length is 15 residues. Trimming stripped 1 base from V and 3 bases from J, with 10 bases between. CDR3 coding DNA: TGCGCCAGCAGCCAAGCGGCGGGGCCCAATCAGCCCCAGCATTTT. Amino acid sequence: CASSQAAGPNQPQHF.

The chain has TRBV11-3 and TRBJ1-1, with D possibly being TRBD1 (5 bases). The CDR3 is 13 amino acids. Germline CDR1 is SGHNT and CDR2 is YENEEA. Deletions cut 3 bases from V and 4 bases from J, with 9 bases between. The CDR3 region is CASSLMGGTEAFF. In nucleotides, the CDR3 is TGTGCCAGCAGCTTGATGGGGGGCACTGAAGCTTTCTTT.

Note on this clone: One junction end disagrees with the germline gene, perhaps due to a read error. The chain links TRBV6-5 to TRBJ1-5, with D perhaps TRBD1 (5 bases). CDR1 is MNHEY and CDR2 is SVGAGI in the germline V gene. There are 14 residues in the CDR3. The CDR3 nucleotides are TGTGTCAGCAGTTACAGTGGGGGAATTCAGCCCCAGCATTTT. This sequence encodes CVSSYSGGIQPQHF.

The rearrangement joins TRBV7-6 to TRBJ2-5, with D possibly being TRBD1 (5 bases). There are 14 residues in the CDR3. V lost 0 bases and J 1 base, leaving 6 bases between the germline ends. Germline V lookup: CDR1 SGHVS, CDR2 FNYEAQ. CDR3 loop: CASSLAQAQETQYF. The CDR3 region has the DNA TGTGCCAGCAGCTTAGCACAGGCCCAAGAGACCCAGTACTTC.

This clone was seen just once. The chain uses TRBV5-1 and TRBJ2-7, with 10 bases matching TRBD1. CDR1 and CDR2 (germline): SGHRS, YFSETQ. V shed 5 bases, J shed 3 bases, and the junction held 5 bases outside the gene matches. The CDR3 extends over 14 amino acids. CDR3 amino acids: CASSMDRGSYEQYF. CDR3 DNA sequence: TGCGCCAGCAGTATGGACAGGGGGAGCTACGAGCAGTACTTC.

The gene calls are TRBV2 and TRBJ2-1; D is perhaps TRBD1 (6 bases). Germline CDR1 and CDR2: SNHLY and FYNNEI. Trimming removed 8 bases from V and 4 bases from J, with 24 bases in between. The length of the CDR3 is 17 residues. The DNA of the CDR3 is TGTGCCAGCCTAAAATCCCTTTCTAGGGGGACGTACAATGAGCAGTTCTTC. This encodes CASLKSLSRGTYNEQFF.

To note about this clone: At one end, the junction sequence differs from germline, possibly due to a read error. V is TRBV2 and J is TRBJ2-2, with 9 bases identical to TRBD1. Germline assignment: CDR1 SNHLY and CDR2 FYNNEI. CDR3 size: 15 residues. The CDR3 DNA follows: TGTGCCAGCAGCCTCACAGGGGGCAACAGCGGGGAGCTGTTTTTT. Translating gives CASSLTGGNSGELFF.

V usage is TRBV18 and J usage is TRBJ1-3; 9 bases align to TRBD1. Germline V CDR1 and CDR2: KGHSH, LQKENI. CDR3 length: 17 residues. Trimming cost V 5 bases and J 2 bases; bases outside gene matches: 10. CDR3 nucleotide sequence: TGTGCCAGCTCATGGACTACGGGACAGGGCGCTGGAAACACCATATATTTT. Encoded protein: CASSWTTGQGAGNTIYF. Looking up the rest from reference TRBV18 and TRBJ1-3 gives the full variable domain: NAGVMQNPRHLVRRRGQEARLRCSPMKGHSHVYWYRQLPEEGLKFMVYLQKENIIDESGMPKERFSAEFPKEGPSILRIQQVVRGDSAAYFCASSWTTGQGAGNTIYFGEGSWLTVV.

The rearrangement uses TRBV30 and TRBJ1-4, with D hard to call. The CDR3 totals 12 residues. V was cut by 0 bases and J by 8 bases, with 7 bases left in between. The germline V gene encodes CDR1 GTSNPN and CDR2 SVGIG (reference sequence). CDR3 region: CAWSVHREKLFF. The CDR3 DNA follows: TGTGCCTGGAGTGTTCATCGGGAAAAACTGTTTTTT.